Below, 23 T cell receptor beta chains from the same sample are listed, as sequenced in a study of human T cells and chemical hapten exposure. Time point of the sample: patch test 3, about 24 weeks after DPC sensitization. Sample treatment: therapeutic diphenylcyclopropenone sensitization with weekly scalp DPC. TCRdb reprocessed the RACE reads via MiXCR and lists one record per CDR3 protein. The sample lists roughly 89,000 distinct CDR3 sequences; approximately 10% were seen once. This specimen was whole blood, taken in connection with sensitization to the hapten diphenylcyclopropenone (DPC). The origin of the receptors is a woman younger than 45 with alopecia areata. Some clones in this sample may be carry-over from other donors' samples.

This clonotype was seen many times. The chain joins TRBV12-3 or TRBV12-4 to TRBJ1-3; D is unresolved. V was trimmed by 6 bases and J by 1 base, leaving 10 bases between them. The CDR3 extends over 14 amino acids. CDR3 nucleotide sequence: TGTGCCAGCAGGCTCGCAGCGTCTGGAAACACCATATATTTT. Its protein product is CASRLAASGNTIYF.

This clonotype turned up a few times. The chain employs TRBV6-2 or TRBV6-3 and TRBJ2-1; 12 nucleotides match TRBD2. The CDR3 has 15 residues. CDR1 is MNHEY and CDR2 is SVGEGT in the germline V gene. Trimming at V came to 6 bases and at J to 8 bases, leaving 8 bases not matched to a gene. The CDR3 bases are TGTGCCAGCAGCCGTACTAGCGGGAGGAGCTATGAGCAGTTCTTC. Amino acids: CASSRTSGRSYEQFF.

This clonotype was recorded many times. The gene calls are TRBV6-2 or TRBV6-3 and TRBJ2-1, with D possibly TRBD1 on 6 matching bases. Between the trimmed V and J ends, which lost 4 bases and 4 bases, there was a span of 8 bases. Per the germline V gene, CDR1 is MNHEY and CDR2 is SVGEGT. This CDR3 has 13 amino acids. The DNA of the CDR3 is TGTGCCAGCAGTTTTGACAGGTACAATGAGCAGTTCTTC. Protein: CASSFDRYNEQFF.

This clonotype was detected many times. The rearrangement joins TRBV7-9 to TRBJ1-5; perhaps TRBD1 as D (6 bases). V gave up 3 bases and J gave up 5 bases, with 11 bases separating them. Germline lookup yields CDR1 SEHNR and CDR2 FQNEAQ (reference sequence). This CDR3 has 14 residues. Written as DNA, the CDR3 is TGTGCCAGCAGCTTGGACGGGGGGCATCAGCCCCAGCATTTT. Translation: CASSLDGGHQPQHF. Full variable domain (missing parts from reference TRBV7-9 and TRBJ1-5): DTGVSQNPRHKITKRGQNVTFRCDPISEHNRLYWYRQTLGQGPEFLTYFQNEAQLEKSRLLSDRFSAERPKGSFSTLEIQRTEQGDSAMYLCASSLDGGHQPQHFGDGTRLSIL.

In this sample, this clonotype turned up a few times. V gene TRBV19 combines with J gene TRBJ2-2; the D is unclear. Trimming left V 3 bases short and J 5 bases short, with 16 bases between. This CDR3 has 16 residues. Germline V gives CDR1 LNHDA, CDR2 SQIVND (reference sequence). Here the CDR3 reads CASSILSGLGTGELFF. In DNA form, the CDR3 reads TGTGCCAGTAGTATTCTTTCCGGGTTAGGAACCGGGGAGCTGTTTTTT. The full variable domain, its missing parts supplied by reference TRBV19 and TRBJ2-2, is DGGITQSPKYLFRKEGQNVTLSCEQNLNHDAMYWYRQDPGQGLRLIYYSQIVNDFQKGDIAEGYSVSREKKESFPLTVTSAQKNPTAFYLCASSILSGLGTGELFFGEGSRLTVL.

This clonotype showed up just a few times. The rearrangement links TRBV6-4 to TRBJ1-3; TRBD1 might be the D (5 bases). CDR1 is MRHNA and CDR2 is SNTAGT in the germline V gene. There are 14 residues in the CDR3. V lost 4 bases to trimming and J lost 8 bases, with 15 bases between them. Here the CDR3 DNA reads TGTGCCAGCAGTGCGGACGGGGGTTTAGACACCATATATTTT. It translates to CASSADGGLDTIYF.

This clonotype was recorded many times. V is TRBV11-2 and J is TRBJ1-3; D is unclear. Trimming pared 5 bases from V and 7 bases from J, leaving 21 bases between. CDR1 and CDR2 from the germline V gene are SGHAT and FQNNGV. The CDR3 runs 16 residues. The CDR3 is CASSPRRLGSGNTIYF. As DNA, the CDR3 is TGTGCCAGCAGCCCCCGGCGTCTTGGGAGCGGGAACACCATATATTTT.

The CDR3 bases are TGTGCCAGCGCGGTGGGGGGGTCAGAGGGCTACGAGCAGTACGTC. It translates to CASAVGGSEGYEQYV. The rearrangement links TRBV2 to TRBJ2-7, with 7 bases lining up with TRBD2. CDR1 and CDR2 (germline): SNHLY, FYNNEI. J gave up 3 bases and V 8 bases, and 13 bases lay outside the gene matches. The CDR3 consists of 15 residues.

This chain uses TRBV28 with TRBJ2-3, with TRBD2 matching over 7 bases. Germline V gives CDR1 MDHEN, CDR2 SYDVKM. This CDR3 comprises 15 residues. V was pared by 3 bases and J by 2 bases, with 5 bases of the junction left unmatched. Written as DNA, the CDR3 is TGTGCCAGCAGTTTGGCGGGAGACACCACAGATACGCAGTATTTT. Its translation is CASSLAGDTTDTQYF.

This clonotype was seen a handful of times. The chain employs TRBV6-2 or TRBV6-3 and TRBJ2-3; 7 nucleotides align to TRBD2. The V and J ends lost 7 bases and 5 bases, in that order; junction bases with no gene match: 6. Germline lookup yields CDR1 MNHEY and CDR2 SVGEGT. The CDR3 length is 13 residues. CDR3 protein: CASTGEGRDTQYF. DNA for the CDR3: TGTGCCAGCACCGGGGAGGGAAGAGATACGCAGTATTTT.

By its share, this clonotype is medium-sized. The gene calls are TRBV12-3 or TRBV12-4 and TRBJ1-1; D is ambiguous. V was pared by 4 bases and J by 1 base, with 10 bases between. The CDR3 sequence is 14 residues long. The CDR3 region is CASSSSGSNTEAFF. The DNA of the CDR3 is TGTGCCAGCAGTTCATCCGGGTCGAACACTGAAGCTTTCTTT.

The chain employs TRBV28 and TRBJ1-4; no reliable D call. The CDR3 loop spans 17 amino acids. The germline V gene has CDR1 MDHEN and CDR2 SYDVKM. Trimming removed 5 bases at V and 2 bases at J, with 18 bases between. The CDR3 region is CASSRYVGKATNEKLFF. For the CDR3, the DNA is TGTGCCAGCAGTCGATACGTCGGGAAGGCGACTAATGAAAAACTGTTTTTT.

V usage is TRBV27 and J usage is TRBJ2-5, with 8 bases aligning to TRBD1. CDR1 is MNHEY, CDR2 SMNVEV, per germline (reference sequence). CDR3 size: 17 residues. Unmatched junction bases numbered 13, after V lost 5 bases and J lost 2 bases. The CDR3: CASSLYGQGNVQETQYF. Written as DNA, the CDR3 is TGTGCCAGCAGTCTGTACGGACAGGGCAACGTACAAGAGACCCAGTACTTC.

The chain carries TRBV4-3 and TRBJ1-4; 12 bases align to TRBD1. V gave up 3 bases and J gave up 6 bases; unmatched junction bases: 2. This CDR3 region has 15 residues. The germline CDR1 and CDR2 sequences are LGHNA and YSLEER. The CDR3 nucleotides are TGCGCCAGCAGCCAGGGGACAGGGGGCTATGAAAAACTGTTTTTT. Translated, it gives CASSQGTGGYEKLFF.

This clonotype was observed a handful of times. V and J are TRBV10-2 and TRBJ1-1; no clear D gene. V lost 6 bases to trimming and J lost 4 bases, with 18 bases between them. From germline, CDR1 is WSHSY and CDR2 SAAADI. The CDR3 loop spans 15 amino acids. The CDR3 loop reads CASSPLRAVGTEAFF. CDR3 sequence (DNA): TGCGCCAGCAGCCCTCTTAGGGCCGTGGGCACTGAAGCTTTCTTT.

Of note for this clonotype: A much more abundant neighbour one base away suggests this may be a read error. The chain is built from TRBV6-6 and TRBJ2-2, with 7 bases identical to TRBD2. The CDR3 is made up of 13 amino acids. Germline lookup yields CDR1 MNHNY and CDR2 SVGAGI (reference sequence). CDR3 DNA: TGTGCCAGCAGCCCATCTAGCGGCGGGGAGCTGGTTTTT. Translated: CASSPSSGGELVF.

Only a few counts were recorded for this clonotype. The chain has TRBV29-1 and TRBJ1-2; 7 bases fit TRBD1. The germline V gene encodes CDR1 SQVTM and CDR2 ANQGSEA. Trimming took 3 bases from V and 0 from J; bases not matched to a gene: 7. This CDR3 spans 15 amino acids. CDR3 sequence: CSVDSSGTANYGYTF. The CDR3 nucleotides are TGCAGCGTTGATTCCTCTGGGACAGCTAACTATGGCTACACCTTC.

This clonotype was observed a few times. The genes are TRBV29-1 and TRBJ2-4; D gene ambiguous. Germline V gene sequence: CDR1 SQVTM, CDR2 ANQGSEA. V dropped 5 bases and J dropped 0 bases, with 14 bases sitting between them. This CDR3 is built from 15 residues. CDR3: CSVTVDVLAKNIQYF. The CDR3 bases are TGCAGCGTTACGGTAGACGTTTTAGCCAAAAACATTCAGTACTTC. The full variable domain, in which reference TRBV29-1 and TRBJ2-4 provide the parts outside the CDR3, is SAVISQKPSRDICQRGTSLTIQCQVDSQVTMMFWYRQQPGQSLTLIATANQGSEATYESGFVIDKFPISRPNLTFSTLTVSNMSPEDSSIYLCSVTVDVLAKNIQYFGAGTRLSVL.

CDR3 coding DNA: TGCAGTGCTACCCCCAGGGGTGGGGGGGATGAGCAGTTCTTC. Its protein product is CSATPRGGGDEQFF. The chain recombines TRBV20-1 with TRBJ2-1, with a possible D match to TRBD2 (7 bases). Deletions cut 4 bases from V and 8 bases from J, with 18 bases between. Germline V gene data show CDR1 as DFQATT and CDR2 as SNEGSKA (reference sequence). The CDR3 loop spans 14 amino acids.

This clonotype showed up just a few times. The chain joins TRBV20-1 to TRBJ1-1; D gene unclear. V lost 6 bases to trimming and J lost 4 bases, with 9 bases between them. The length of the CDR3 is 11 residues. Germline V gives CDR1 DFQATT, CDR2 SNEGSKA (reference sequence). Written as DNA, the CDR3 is TGCAGTGCAAAAGGCCCCACTGAAGCTTTCTTT. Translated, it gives CSAKGPTEAFF.

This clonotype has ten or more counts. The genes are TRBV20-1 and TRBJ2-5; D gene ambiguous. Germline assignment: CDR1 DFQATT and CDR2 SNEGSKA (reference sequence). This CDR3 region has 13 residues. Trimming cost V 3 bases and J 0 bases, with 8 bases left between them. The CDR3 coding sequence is TGCAGTGCTAGGGTGGGATACCAAGAGACCCAGTACTTC. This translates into CSARVGYQETQYF.

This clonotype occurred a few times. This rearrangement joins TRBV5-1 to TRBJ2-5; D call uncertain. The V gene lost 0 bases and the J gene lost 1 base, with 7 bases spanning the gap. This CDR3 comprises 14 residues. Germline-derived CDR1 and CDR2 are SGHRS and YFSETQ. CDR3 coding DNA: TGCGCCAGCAGCTTGGAGGTCGTCCAAGAGACCCAGTACTTC. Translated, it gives CASSLEVVQETQYF.

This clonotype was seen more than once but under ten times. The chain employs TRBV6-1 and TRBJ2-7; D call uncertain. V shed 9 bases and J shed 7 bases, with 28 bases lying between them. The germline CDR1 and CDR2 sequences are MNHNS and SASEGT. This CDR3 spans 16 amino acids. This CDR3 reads CASTSDRAESLGEQYF. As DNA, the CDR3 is TGTGCCAGTACCTCCGACCGGGCCGAATCCCTGGGGGAGCAGTACTTC.